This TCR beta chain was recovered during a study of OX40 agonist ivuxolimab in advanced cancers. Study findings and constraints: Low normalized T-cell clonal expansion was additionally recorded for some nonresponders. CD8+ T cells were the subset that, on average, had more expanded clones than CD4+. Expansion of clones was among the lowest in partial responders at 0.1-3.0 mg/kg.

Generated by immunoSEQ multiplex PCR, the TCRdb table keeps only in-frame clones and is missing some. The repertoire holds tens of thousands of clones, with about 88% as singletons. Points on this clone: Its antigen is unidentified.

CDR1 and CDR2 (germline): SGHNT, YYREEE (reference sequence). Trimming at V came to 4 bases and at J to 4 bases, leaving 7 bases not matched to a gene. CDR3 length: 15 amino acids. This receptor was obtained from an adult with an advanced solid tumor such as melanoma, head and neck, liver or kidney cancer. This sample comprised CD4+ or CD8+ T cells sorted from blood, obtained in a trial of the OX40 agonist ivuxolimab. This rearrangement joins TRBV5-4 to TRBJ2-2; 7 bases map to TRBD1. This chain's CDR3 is CASSPSRGPTGELFF. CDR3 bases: TGTGCCAGCAGCCCTTCGAGGGGGCCCACCGGGGAGCTGTTTTTT.